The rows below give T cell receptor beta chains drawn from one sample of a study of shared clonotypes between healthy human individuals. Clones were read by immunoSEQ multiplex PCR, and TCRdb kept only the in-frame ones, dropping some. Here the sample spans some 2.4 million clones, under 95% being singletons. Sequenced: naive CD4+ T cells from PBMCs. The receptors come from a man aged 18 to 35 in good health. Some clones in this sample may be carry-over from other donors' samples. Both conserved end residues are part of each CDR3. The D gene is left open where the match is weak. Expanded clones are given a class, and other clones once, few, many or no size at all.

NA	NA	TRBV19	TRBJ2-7	TGTGCCAGTAGTATAACCCGGACAGAGACGCAGTACTTC	CASSITRTETQYF
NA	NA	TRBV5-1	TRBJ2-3	TGCGCCAGCAACCCGGGCAGGTGGCGCACAGATACGCAGTATTTT	CASNPGRWRTDTQYF
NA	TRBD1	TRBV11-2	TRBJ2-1	TGTGCCAGCAGATCCGTACCGGGACAGGGGTACAATGAGCAGTTCTTC	CASRSVPGQGYNEQFF
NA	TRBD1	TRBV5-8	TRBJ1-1	TGTGCCAGCAGCGGGGACAGGGCCCTTACACGGGGTTTCTTT	CASSGDRALTRGFF
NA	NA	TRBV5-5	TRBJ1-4	TGTGCCAGCAGCCTATATGGCCCTGGCGAAAAACTGTTTTTT	CASSLYGPGEKLFF
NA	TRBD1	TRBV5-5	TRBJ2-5	TGTGCCAGCAGCTGGGGGACAGGCGGAGAGACCCAGTACTTC	CASSWGTGGETQYF
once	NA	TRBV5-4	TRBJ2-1	TGTGCCAGCAGCTACACGGGGGCCAATGAGCAGTTCTTC	CASSYTGANEQFF
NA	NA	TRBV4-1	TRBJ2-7	TGCGCCAGCAGCCAAGGGCTGGCTCGCGAGCAGTACTTC	CASSQGLAREQYF
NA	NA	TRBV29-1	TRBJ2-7	TGCAGCGTTGAGCGGTTAGGGGCAGGAGCCTACGAGCAGTACTTC	CSVERLGAGAYEQYF
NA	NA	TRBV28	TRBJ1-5	TGTGCCAGCAGGCCCACGGGGGTCGGGGGCAATCAGCCCCAGCATTTT	CASRPTGVGGNQPQHF
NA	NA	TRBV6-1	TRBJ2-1	TGTGCCTTGCGGAGGAACAATGAGCAGTTCTTC	CALRRNNEQFF
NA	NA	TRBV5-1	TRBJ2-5	TGCGCCAGCAAGCGTGCAGGCAACCAAGAGACCCAGTACTTC	CASKRAGNQETQYF
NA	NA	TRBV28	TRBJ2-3	TGTGCCAGCCGCCCCCCCGGGCCCAGGCATACGCAGTATTTT	CASRPPGPRHTQYF
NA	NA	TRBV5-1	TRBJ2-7	TGCGCCAGCAGCTTTCCCGTGGTAGGGAACTCCTACGAGCAGTACTTC	CASSFPVVGNSYEQYF
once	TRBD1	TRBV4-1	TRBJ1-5	TGCGCCAGCAGCTCAGGGGACAGGCGGGCGGATCAGCCCCAGCATTTT	CASSSGDRRADQPQHF
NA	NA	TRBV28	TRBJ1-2	TGTGCCAGCAGTTCCGACGGGAGAAATTGGAACTTC	CASSSDGRNWNF
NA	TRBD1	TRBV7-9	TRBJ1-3	TGTGCCAGCAGCCCGACAGGGGGCAGTGGAAACACCATATATTTT	CASSPTGGSGNTIYF